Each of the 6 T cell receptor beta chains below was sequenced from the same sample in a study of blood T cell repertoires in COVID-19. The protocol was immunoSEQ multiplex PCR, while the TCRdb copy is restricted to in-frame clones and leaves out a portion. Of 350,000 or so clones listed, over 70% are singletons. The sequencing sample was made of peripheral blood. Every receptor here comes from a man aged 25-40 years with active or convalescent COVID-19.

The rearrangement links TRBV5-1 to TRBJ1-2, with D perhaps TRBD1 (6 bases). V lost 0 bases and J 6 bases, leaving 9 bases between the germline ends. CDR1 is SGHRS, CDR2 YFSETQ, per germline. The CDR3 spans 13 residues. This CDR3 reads CASSLVAGDGYTF. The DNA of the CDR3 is TGCGCCAGCAGCTTGGTGGCAGGGGATGGCTACACCTTC.

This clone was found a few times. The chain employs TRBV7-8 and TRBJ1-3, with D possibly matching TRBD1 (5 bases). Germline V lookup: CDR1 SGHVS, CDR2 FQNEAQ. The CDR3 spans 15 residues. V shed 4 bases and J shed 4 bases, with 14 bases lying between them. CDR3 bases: TGTGCCAGCAGCTCTTCAGGGCCGTGGGGAAACACCATATATTTT. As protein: CASSSSGPWGNTIYF.

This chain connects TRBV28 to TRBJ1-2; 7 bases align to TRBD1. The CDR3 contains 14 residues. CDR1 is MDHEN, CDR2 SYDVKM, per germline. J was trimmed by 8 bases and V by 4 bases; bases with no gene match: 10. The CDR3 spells CASSYLDRRNGYTF. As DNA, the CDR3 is TGTGCCAGCAGTTACCTGGACAGGCGTAACGGCTACACCTTC.

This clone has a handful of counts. As DNA, the CDR3 is TGTGCCTTACAGTCTCATGGCTACACCTTC. Translated: CALQSHGYTF. The rearrangement links TRBV30 to TRBJ1-2; D is uncertain. Germline values: CDR1 GTSNPN, CDR2 SVGIG (reference sequence). The CDR3 has 10 amino acids. Trimming stripped 7 bases from V and 6 bases from J, with 9 bases between.

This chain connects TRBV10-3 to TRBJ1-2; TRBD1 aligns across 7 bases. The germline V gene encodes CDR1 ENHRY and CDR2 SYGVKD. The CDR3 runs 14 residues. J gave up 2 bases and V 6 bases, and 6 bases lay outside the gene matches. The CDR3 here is CAIRDRTDNYGYTF. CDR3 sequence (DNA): TGTGCCATCAGGGACAGGACCGACAACTATGGCTACACCTTC.

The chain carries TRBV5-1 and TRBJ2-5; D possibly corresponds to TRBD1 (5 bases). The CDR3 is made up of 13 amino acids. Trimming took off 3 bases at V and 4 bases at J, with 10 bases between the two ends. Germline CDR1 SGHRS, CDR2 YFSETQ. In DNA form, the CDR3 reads TGCGCCAGCAGCTCGGAAAGGGGAGAGACCCAGTACTTC. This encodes CASSSERGETQYF.